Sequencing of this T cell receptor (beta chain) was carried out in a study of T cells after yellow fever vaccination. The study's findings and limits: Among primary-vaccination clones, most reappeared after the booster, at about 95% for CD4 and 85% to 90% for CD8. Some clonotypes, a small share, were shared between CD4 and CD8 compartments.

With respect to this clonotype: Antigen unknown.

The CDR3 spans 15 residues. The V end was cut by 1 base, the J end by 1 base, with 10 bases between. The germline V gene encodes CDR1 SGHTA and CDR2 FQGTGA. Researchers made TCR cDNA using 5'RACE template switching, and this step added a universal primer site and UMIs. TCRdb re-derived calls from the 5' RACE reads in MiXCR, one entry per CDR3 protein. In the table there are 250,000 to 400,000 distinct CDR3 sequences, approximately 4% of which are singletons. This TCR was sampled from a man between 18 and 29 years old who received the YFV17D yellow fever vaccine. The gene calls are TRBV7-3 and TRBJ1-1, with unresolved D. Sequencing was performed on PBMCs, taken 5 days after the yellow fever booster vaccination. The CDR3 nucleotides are TGTGCCAGCAGCTTAATTCAGATACCGAACACTGAAGCTTTCTTT. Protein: CASSLIQIPNTEAFF.